What follows are 30 T cell receptor beta chains derived from one specimen sequenced in a study of T cell clonality in common variable immunodeficiency. Points from the study as a whole: Reportedly, TCR beta sequences from common variable immunodeficiency showed fewer deletions and N-nucleotide insertions.

What these receptors recognize is not known. The data were produced by immunoSEQ multiplex PCR, yet TCRdb's version contains in-frame clones alone and is incomplete. The sample has under 35,000 clones, none seen only once. The sequenced material came from peripheral blood mononuclear cells. The receptors stem from a human donor with common variable immunodeficiency.

At least ten counts were recorded for this clone. The CDR3 goes on 3 residues after the read ends, and that part is filled in from the germline J gene. The chain carries TRBV6-2 or TRBV6-3 and TRBJ2-1; a possible D gene is TRBD1 (6 bases). V was pared by 6 bases and J by 8 bases, with 14 bases between. CDR1 MNHEY and CDR2 SVGEGT come from the germline V gene. The CDR3 spans 13 residues. The CDR3 reads CASRSTGNHEQFF. The DNA read from the CDR3 is TGTGCCAGCAGGAGCACAGGGAATCATGAG.

A note on this clone: Coverage ceases 3 residues before the CDR3 finishes, and the germline J gene fills in the end. J is TRBJ2-5 and V is TRBV7-9, with D uncertain. The CDR3 is made up of 11 amino acids. Germline assignment: CDR1 SEHNR and CDR2 FQNEAQ (reference sequence). The V gene lost 5 bases and the J gene lost 4 bases, with 5 bases spanning the gap. CDR3 loop: CASSTRETQYF. CDR3 DNA (partial): TGTGCCAGCAGCACAAGAGAGACC.

As concerns this clone: From the germline J gene comes the end of the CDR3, since the read stops 3 residues before it. The chain couples TRBV18 to TRBJ1-6; perhaps TRBD1 as D (5 bases). Trimming stripped 4 bases from V and 5 bases from J, with 15 bases between. This CDR3 is 16 amino acids long. Per the germline V gene, CDR1 is KGHSH and CDR2 is LQKENI. CDR3 in amino acids: CASSLTALSNNSPLHF. The sequenced CDR3 bases are TGTGCCAGCTCACTGACAGCCCTAAGTAATAATTCACCC.

This clone has only a few counts. The sequence runs out 3 residues before the end of the CDR3; the remainder is reconstructed from the germline J gene. The chain joins TRBV5-1 to TRBJ2-7; a possible D gene is TRBD1 (5 bases). The V end lost 3 bases, the J end lost 2 bases, and 12 bases lay between the germline ends. The CDR3 runs to 14 residues. Germline V gene sequence: CDR1 SGHRS, CDR2 YFSETQ. The DNA read from the CDR3 is TGCGCCAGCAGCTCAACTTCAGGGACCTACGAG. Protein sequence: CASSSTSGTYE. Given in full, the CDR3 is CASSSTSGTYEQYF.

This clone was found a few times. Sequencing ends 3 residues short of the CDR3 end; the germline J gene provides the rest. The genes are TRBV19 and TRBJ2-4; D call uncertain. Trimming cost V 7 bases and J 5 bases, with 12 bases left between them. Germline V gene lookup returns CDR1 LNHDA and CDR2 SQIVND (reference sequence). The CDR3 is 13 residues long. The sequenced part of the CDR3 DNA is TGTGCCAGTAACAAGGGTTTAGAAAACATT. It translates to CASNKGLENI. The complete CDR3 reads CASNKGLENIQYF. The whole variable domain, filled in from reference TRBV19 and TRBJ2-4, reads DGGITQSPKYLFRKEGQNVTLSCEQNLNHDAMYWYRQDPGQGLRLIYYSQIVNDFQKGDIAEGYSVSREKKESFPLTVTSAQKNPTAFYLCASNKGLENIQYFGAGTRLSVL.

Only a few counts were recorded for this clone. The read terminates 3 residues ahead of where the CDR3 ends, so the germline J gene completes it. This chain joins TRBV7-8 and TRBJ1-5, with D uncertain. There are 13 residues in the CDR3. Germline V CDR1 and CDR2: SGHVS, FQNEAQ. V was clipped by 3 bases and J by 5 bases, with 8 bases between them. This CDR3 is CASSFYQDQPQHF. Incomplete CDR3 DNA: TGTGCCAGCAGCTTTTATCAGGATCAGCCC.

On this clone: From the germline J gene comes the end of the CDR3, since the read stops 3 residues before it. The rearrangement uses TRBV7-2 and TRBJ2-7; possibly TRBD1 for D (6 bases). Trimming shortened V by 5 bases and J by 0 bases, and 11 bases separated the two germline ends. The CDR3 has 14 amino acids. Germline lookup yields CDR1 SGHTA and CDR2 FQGNSA. This CDR3 is CASSVDRYSYEQYF. CDR3 DNA (partial): TGTGCCAGCAGCGTAGACAGGTACTCCTACGAG.

This clone was detected many times. The sequenced fragment ends 3 residues before the CDR3 boundary, so the rest is inferred from the germline J gene. This chain joins TRBV19 and TRBJ2-3; D may be TRBD1 (5 bases). Trimming removed 3 bases from V and 4 bases from J, with 11 bases in between. CDR1 is LNHDA and CDR2 is SQIVND in the germline V gene (reference sequence). The length of the CDR3 is 14 residues. Here the CDR3 reads CASSMGDSPDTQYF. CDR3 DNA, as far as it was read: TGTGCCAGTAGTATGGGTGACAGTCCAGATACG.

This clone came up many times. Read data end 3 residues before the CDR3 end; the end is taken from the germline J gene. The chain carries TRBV5-6 and TRBJ2-7; perhaps TRBD1 as D (6 bases). CDR1 SGHDT and CDR2 YYEEEE come from the germline V gene. This CDR3 region has 15 residues. V was cut by 0 bases and J by 1 base, with 11 bases left in between. CDR3 region: CASSLAFRGSYEQYF. The CDR3 DNA, read in part, is TGTGCCAGCAGCTTGGCCTTCAGGGGTTCCTACGAG.

The table lists this clone with a few counts. The CDR3 goes on 3 residues after the read ends, and that part is filled in from the germline J gene. This chain joins TRBV30 and TRBJ1-1; 12 nucleotides align to TRBD1. V dropped 5 bases and J dropped 4; count of bases not matched to a gene: 11. The CDR3 extends over 16 amino acids. CDR1 is GTSNPN, CDR2 SVGIG, per germline (reference sequence). The part of the CDR3 DNA that was read is TGTGCCTGGGAGGGCCCGGGACAGGGGGCTTTCACTGAA. It encodes CAWEGPGQGAFTE. In full, the CDR3 is CAWEGPGQGAFTEAFF.

This clone was counted between two and nine times. The CDR3 end is not reached by the read, which stops 3 residues before it; the germline J gene fills it in. The chain is built from TRBV29-1 and TRBJ1-4; possible D gene TRBD1, 5 bases. The CDR3 is 13 residues long. Germline CDR1 reads SQVTM; CDR2 reads ANQGSEA. The ends were cut back, 5 bases at V and 3 bases at J, with 10 bases in the middle. The sequenced part of the CDR3 DNA is TGCAGCGTTTCCAGGGAAGCTAATGAAAAA. Encoded protein: CSVSREANEK. The full CDR3 is CSVSREANEKLFF.

This clone was seen a handful of times. The read terminates 3 residues before the CDR3 end, so the remaining end is supplied by the germline J gene. The chain links TRBV5-1 to TRBJ2-1; 10 nucleotides line up with TRBD1. The germline V gene encodes CDR1 SGHRS and CDR2 YFSETQ. The CDR3 extends over 15 amino acids. Losses at the gene ends were 3 bases for V and 6 bases for J; bases not matched to a gene: 6. CDR3 protein: CASSYRDRGINEQFF. The CDR3 DNA, read in part, is TGCGCCAGCAGCTACCGGGACAGGGGAATCAATGAG. The variable domain in full, completed from reference TRBV5-1 and TRBJ2-1, reads KAGVTQTPRYLIKTRGQQVTLSCSPISGHRSVSWYQQTPGQGLQFLFEYFSETQRNKGNFPGRFSGRQFSNSRSEMNVSTLELGDSALYLCASSYRDRGINEQFFGPGTRLTVL.

As regards this clone: The missing CDR3 end, 3 residues past where the read stops, is filled in from the germline J gene. The rearrangement links TRBV5-1 to TRBJ2-1; 7 positions match TRBD1. Germline CDR1 and CDR2: SGHRS and YFSETQ. V gave up 4 bases and J gave up 9 bases; unmatched junction bases: 7. The CDR3 consists of 13 residues. The CDR3 loop is CASSPGTEVEQFF. Partial CDR3 DNA: TGCGCCAGCAGCCCCGGGACAGAGGTTGAG.

Concerning this clone itself: The read is 3 residues too short to cover the CDR3 end, so that end is filled in from the germline J gene. The rearrangement links TRBV7-2 to TRBJ2-5, with 14 bases lining up with TRBD2. Germline lookup yields CDR1 SGHTA and CDR2 FQGNSA. The CDR3 has 15 residues. The junction had 3 bases not matched to a gene; V was cut back by 5 bases and J by 4 bases. The CDR3 is CASSVGLAGGETQYF. The sequenced part of the CDR3 DNA is TGTGCCAGCAGCGTAGGACTAGCGGGGGGAGAGACC.

This clone was seen only a few times. The read terminates 3 residues before the CDR3 end, so the remaining end is supplied by the germline J gene. V and J are TRBV30 and TRBJ1-4; 7 bases match TRBD1. V lost 2 bases, J lost 8 bases, and 8 bases stayed unmatched. The CDR3 extends over 14 amino acids. Per germline, CDR1 GTSNPN and CDR2 SVGIG (reference sequence). The sequenced part of the CDR3 DNA is TGTGCCTGGAGTCCGACAGGGTCGGGAGAAAAA. It specifies CAWSPTGSGEK. The entire CDR3 protein reads CAWSPTGSGEKLFF.

A few counts support this clone. The read ends 3 residues early relative to the CDR3; the germline J gene fills the gap. The rearrangement joins TRBV18 to TRBJ2-2, with a weak D call TRBD2 (6 bases). From germline, CDR1 is KGHSH and CDR2 LQKENI. The length of the CDR3 is 15 residues. V gave up 1 base and J gave up 6 bases, with 12 bases separating them. The chain's CDR3 is CASSPRMEGSGELFF. Incomplete CDR3 DNA: TGTGCCAGCTCACCACGAATGGAGGGCTCCGGGGAG. Filled out from reference TRBV18 and TRBJ2-2, the complete variable domain reads NAGVMQNPRHLVRRRGQEARLRCSPMKGHSHVYWYRQLPEEGLKFMVYLQKENIIDESGMPKERFSAEFPKEGPSILRIQQVVRGDSAAYFCASSPRMEGSGELFFGEGSRLTVL.

As regards this clone: The read comes to an end 3 residues before the CDR3 does, leaving the germline J gene to fill in the end. The genes are TRBV7-6 and TRBJ2-3; 7 positions match TRBD2. Germline values: CDR1 SGHVS, CDR2 FNYEAQ. J gave up 3 bases and V 1 base, and 7 bases lay outside the gene matches. The CDR3 extends over 16 amino acids. CDR3 protein: CASSLGGTGGTDTQYF. The DNA read from the CDR3 is TGTGCCAGCAGCTTAGGCGGCACGGGGGGTACAGATACG. Based on the CDR3 plus reference TRBV7-6 and TRBJ2-3, the full variable domain is GAGVSQSPRYKVTKRGQDVALRCDPISGHVSLYWYRQALGQGPEFLTYFNYEAQQDKSGLPNDRFSAERPEGSISTLTIQRTEQRDSAMYRCASSLGGTGGTDTQYFGPGTRLTVL.

This clone has a handful of counts. Read sequence stops 3 residues before the CDR3 end, and the germline J gene provides the missing end. Other DNA sequences in the sample encode the same CDR3. The chain has TRBV2 and TRBJ2-5; D not certain. CDR1 and CDR2 (germline): SNHLY, FYNNEI. V was pared by 5 bases and J by 1 base, with 2 bases between. The CDR3 extends over 11 amino acids. The CDR3 sequence is CASSLQETQYF. Incomplete CDR3 DNA: TGTGCCAGCAGTCTCCAAGAGACC. Using reference TRBV2 and TRBJ2-5 for the parts outside the CDR3, the full variable domain is EPEVTQTPSHQVTQMGQEVILRCVPISNHLYFYWYRQILGQKVEFLVSFYNNEISEKSEIFDDQFSVERPDGSNFTLKIRSTKLEDSAMYFCASSLQETQYFGPGTRLLVL.

This clone was detected many times. The read finishes 3 residues shy of the CDR3 end, and the germline J gene is used to complete it. This chain links TRBV5-1 with TRBJ2-2, with D unresolved. V dropped 1 base and J dropped 4 bases, with 11 bases sitting between them. The CDR3 extends over 15 amino acids. CDR1 SGHRS and CDR2 YFSETQ come from the germline V gene. The DNA read from the CDR3 is TGCGCCAGCAGCTTGTTAACAGAACTCACCGGGGAG. Protein product: CASSLLTELTGE. The complete CDR3 protein is CASSLLTELTGELFF.

A note on this clone: The sequenced fragment ends 3 residues before the CDR3 boundary, so the rest is inferred from the germline J gene. V and J are TRBV2 and TRBJ1-1, with a tentative D call TRBD1 (5 bases). The CDR3 sequence is 17 residues long. Trimming cost V 6 bases and J 7 bases, with 27 bases left between them. CDR1 and CDR2 from the germline V gene are SNHLY and FYNNEI. The sequenced CDR3 bases are TGTGCCAGCAGGAATAGAATGTTTATCTCCGGGGGTGGTGAA. Amino acids: CASRNRMFISGGGE. The whole CDR3 protein reads CASRNRMFISGGGEAFF.

This clone was recorded many times. Read coverage stops 3 residues before the CDR3 terminus; the germline J gene supplies the remainder. The chain has TRBV2 and TRBJ2-1, with 8 bases aligning to TRBD2. This CDR3 contains 16 residues. J lost 5 bases, V lost 5 bases, and 11 bases had no gene match. Looked up from germline, CDR1 is SNHLY and CDR2 is FYNNEI. The CDR3 spells CASSPIAGWDNNEQFF. The covered CDR3 bases are TGTGCCAGCAGTCCCATAGCGGGGTGGGACAACAATGAG. Supplemented by reference TRBV2 and TRBJ2-1, the full variable domain reads EPEVTQTPSHQVTQMGQEVILRCVPISNHLYFYWYRQILGQKVEFLVSFYNNEISEKSEIFDDQFSVERPDGSNFTLKIRSTKLEDSAMYFCASSPIAGWDNNEQFFGPGTRLTVL.

This clone has just a few counts. The read terminates 3 residues before the CDR3 end, so the remaining end is supplied by the germline J gene. V and J are TRBV19 and TRBJ1-1; weak D call: TRBD1 (5 bases). V lost 9 bases to trimming and J lost 6 bases, with 17 bases between them. CDR3 length: 13 residues. Germline CDR1 reads LNHDA; CDR2 reads SQIVND (reference sequence). The sequenced CDR3 bases are TGTGCCAGCCATGGACACCCGAGCCCTGAA. Translated: CASHGHPSPE. In full, the CDR3 reads CASHGHPSPEAFF.

This clone was detected many times. The read is 3 residues too short to cover the CDR3 end, so that end is filled in from the germline J gene. The rearrangement links TRBV7-3 to TRBJ2-1, with TRBD2 matching 10 bases. This CDR3 has 18 amino acids. Germline V gives CDR1 SGHTA, CDR2 FQGTGA. With V trimmed by 4 bases and J by 3 bases, 12 bases remained unmatched. The covered CDR3 bases are TGTGCCAGCAGCTCGCGGGTAGCGGGGGGCGAGAGCTACAATGAG. It encodes CASSSRVAGGESYNE. The whole CDR3 sequence is CASSSRVAGGESYNEQFF.

In its sample, this clone was seen a few times. The read terminates 3 residues before the CDR3 end, so the remaining end is supplied by the germline J gene. The chain has TRBV19 and TRBJ1-4; TRBD1 matches 7 bases. With 5 bases clipped from V and 4 bases from J, the junction kept 7 bases outside the gene matches. Per the germline V gene, CDR1 is LNHDA and CDR2 is SQIVND (reference sequence). The CDR3 is 15 amino acids. The CDR3 sequence: CASSATGTDNEKLFF. Incomplete CDR3 DNA: TGTGCCAGTAGTGCTACCGGGACAGATAATGAAAAA. The full variable domain, in which reference TRBV19 and TRBJ1-4 provide the parts outside the CDR3, is DGGITQSPKYLFRKEGQNVTLSCEQNLNHDAMYWYRQDPGQGLRLIYYSQIVNDFQKGDIAEGYSVSREKKESFPLTVTSAQKNPTAFYLCASSATGTDNEKLFFGSGTQLSVL.

There are many counts of this clone. From the germline J gene comes the end of the CDR3, since the read stops 3 residues before it. The V call is TRBV7-3, the J call TRBJ2-1; 9 nucleotides line up with TRBD1. V lost 4 bases to trimming and J lost 6 bases; unmatched junction nucleotides: 7. CDR1 SGHTA and CDR2 FQGTGA come from the germline V gene. This CDR3 is 15 amino acids long. The sequenced CDR3 bases are TGTGCCAGCAGCTCATCACAGGGGGCGGGCAATGAG. Encoded protein: CASSSSQGAGNE. The full CDR3 reads CASSSSQGAGNEQFF.

As for this clone: The read comes to an end 3 residues before the CDR3 does, leaving the germline J gene to fill in the end. This sequence joins TRBV7-9 and TRBJ2-5; D is perhaps TRBD2 (5 bases). Germline loops: CDR1 SEHNR, CDR2 FQNEAQ (reference sequence). This CDR3 is built from 13 residues. Trimming stripped 7 bases from V and 4 bases from J, with 13 bases between. CDR3 DNA, as far as it was read: TGTGCCAGCACCTCCGACTATTCAGAGACC. This encodes CASTSDYSET. The CDR3 reads in full as CASTSDYSETQYF. Full variable domain (remainder filled in from reference TRBV7-9 and TRBJ2-5): DTGVSQNPRHKITKRGQNVTFRCDPISEHNRLYWYRQTLGQGPEFLTYFQNEAQLEKSRLLSDRFSAERPKGSFSTLEIQRTEQGDSAMYLCASTSDYSETQYFGPGTRLLVL.

About this clone itself: Coverage ceases 3 residues before the CDR3 finishes, and the germline J gene fills in the end. This sequence joins TRBV30 and TRBJ1-6; D may be TRBD1 (5 bases). V was pared by 0 bases and J by 3 bases, with 12 bases between. This CDR3 has 16 amino acids. Per the germline V gene, CDR1 is GTSNPN and CDR2 is SVGIG (reference sequence). The DNA read from the CDR3 is TGTGCCTGGAGTGTACCGCGGCAGGGCTATAATTCACCC. Translation: CAWSVPRQGYNSP. The whole CDR3 is CAWSVPRQGYNSPLHF.

This clone was observed a handful of times. The read terminates 3 residues ahead of where the CDR3 ends, so the germline J gene completes it. The V gene is TRBV19, the J gene TRBJ2-7; D gene uncertain. The V gene lost 8 bases and the J gene lost 4 bases, with 15 bases spanning the gap. From germline, CDR1 is LNHDA and CDR2 SQIVND (reference sequence). The CDR3 totals 13 residues. The CDR3 loop is CASRFAGSYEQYF. The sequenced part of the CDR3 DNA is TGTGCCAGTCGGTTTGCCGGGTCGTACGAG.

This clone was observed many times. The read finishes 3 residues shy of the CDR3 end, and the germline J gene is used to complete it. The rearrangement joins TRBV5-1 to TRBJ2-5, with a tentative D call TRBD1 (5 bases). V lost 6 bases to trimming and J lost 0 bases, with 12 bases between them. Germline assignment: CDR1 SGHRS and CDR2 YFSETQ. The CDR3 length is 14 residues. Incomplete CDR3 DNA: TGCGCCAGCATGAACAGGATCTACCAAGAGACC. Translated, it gives CASMNRIYQET. The full-length CDR3 reads as CASMNRIYQETQYF. The full variable domain, with the rest looked up from reference TRBV5-1 and TRBJ2-5, is KAGVTQTPRYLIKTRGQQVTLSCSPISGHRSVSWYQQTPGQGLQFLFEYFSETQRNKGNFPGRFSGRQFSNSRSEMNVSTLELGDSALYLCASMNRIYQETQYFGPGTRLLVL.

This clone has a count of ten or more. The missing CDR3 end, 3 residues past where the read stops, is filled in from the germline J gene. The rearrangement joins TRBV19 to TRBJ2-4; perhaps TRBD1 as D (6 bases). This CDR3 contains 15 residues. Germline V lookup: CDR1 LNHDA, CDR2 SQIVND (reference sequence). The CDR3 sequence: CASSSGTFWTALQYF. The part of the CDR3 DNA that was read is TGTGCCAGTAGTAGCGGAACTTTTTGGACAGCCCTT.